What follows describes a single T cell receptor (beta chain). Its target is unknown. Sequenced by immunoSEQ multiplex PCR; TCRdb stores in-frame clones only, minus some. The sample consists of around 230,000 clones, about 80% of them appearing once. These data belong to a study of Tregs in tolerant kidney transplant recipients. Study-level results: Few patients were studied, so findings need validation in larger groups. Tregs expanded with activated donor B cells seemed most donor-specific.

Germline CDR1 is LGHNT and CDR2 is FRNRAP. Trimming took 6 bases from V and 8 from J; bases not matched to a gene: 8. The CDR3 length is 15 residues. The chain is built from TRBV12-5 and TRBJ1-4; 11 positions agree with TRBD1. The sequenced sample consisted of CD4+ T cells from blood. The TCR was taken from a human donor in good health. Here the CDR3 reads CASGKSGTGGEKLFF. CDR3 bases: TGTGCTAGTGGCAAATCCGGGACAGGGGGAGAAAAACTGTTTTTT.